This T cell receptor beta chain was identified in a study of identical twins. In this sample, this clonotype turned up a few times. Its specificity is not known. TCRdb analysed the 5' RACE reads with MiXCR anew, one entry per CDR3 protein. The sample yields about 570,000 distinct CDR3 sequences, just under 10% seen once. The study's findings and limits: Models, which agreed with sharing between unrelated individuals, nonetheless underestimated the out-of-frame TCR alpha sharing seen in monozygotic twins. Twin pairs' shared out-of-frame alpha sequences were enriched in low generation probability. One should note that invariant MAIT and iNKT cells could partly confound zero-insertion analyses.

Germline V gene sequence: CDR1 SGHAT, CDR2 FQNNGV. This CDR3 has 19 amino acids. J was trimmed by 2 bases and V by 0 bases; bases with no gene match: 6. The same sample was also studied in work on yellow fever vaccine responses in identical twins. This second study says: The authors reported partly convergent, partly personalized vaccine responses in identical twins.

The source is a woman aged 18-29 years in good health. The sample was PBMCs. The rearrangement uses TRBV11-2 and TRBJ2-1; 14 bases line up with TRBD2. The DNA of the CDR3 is TGTGCCAGCAGCTTAGACCGGACTAGCGGGGGGATACCCTACAATGAGCAGTTCTTC. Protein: CASSLDRTSGGIPYNEQFF. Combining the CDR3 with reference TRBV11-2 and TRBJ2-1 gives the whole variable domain EAGVAQSPRYKIIEKRQSVAFWCNPISGHATLYWYQQILGQGPKLLIQFQNNGVVDDSQLPKDRFSAERLKGVDSTLKIQPAKLEDSAVYLCASSLDRTSGGIPYNEQFFGPGTRLTVL.